The TCR beta chain under discussion was sequenced for a study of PD-L1 blockade in urothelial cancer. Time point: pretreatment peripheral blood. Germline CDR1 and CDR2: MDHEN and SYDVKM. There are 20 residues in the CDR3. Unmatched junction bases numbered 16, after V lost 6 bases and J lost 0 bases. TCRdb's table, derived via immunoSEQ multiplex PCR, lists solely in-frame clones and lacks some. The sample lists roughly 52,000 clones, more than 80% occurring once. V usage is TRBV28 and J usage is TRBJ2-1; 11 bases fit TRBD2. This clonotype was sampled from a man in his fifties or sixties with urothelial cancer. The sequences come from PBMCs, collected around atezolizumab (anti-PD-L1) treatment. The CDR3 bases are TGTGCCAGCAGGTCGGGGGGACTAGCGGTTCCTGGGGCCTCCTACAATGAGCAGTTCTTC. Protein sequence: CASRSGGLAVPGASYNEQFF. The full variable domain, its missing parts supplied by reference TRBV28 and TRBJ2-1, is DVKVTQSSRYLVKRTGEKVFLECVQDMDHENMFWYRQDPGLGLRLIYFSYDVKMKEKGDIPEGYSVSREKKERFSLILESASTNQTSMYLCASRSGGLAVPGASYNEQFFGPGTRLTVL.